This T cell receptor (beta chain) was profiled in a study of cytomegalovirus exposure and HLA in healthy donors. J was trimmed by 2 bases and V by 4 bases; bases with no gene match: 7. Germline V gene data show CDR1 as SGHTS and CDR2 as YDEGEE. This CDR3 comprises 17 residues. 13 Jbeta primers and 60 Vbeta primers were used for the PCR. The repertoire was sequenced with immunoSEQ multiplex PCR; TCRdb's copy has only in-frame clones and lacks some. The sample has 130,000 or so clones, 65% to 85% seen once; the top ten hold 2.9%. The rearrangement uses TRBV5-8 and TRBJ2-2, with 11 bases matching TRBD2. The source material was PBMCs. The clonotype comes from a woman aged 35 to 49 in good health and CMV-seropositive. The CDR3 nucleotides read TGTGCCAGCAGCCCCGGACTAGCGGGCCTAAACACCGGGGAGCTGTTTTTT. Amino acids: CASSPGLAGLNTGELFF.